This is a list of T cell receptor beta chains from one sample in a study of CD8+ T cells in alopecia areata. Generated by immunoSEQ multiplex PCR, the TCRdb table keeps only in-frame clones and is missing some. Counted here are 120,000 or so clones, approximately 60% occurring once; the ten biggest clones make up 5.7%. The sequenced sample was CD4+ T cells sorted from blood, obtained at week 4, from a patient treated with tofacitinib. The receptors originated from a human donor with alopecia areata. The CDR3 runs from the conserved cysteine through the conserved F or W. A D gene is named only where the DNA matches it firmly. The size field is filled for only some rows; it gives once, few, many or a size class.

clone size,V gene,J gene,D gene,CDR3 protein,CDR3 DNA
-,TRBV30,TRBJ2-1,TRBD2,CAWAFGLAGDYNEQFF,TGTGCTTGGGCATTTGGACTAGCGGGAGACTACAATGAGCAGTTCTTC
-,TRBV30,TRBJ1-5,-,CAWAPGHFNQPQHF,TGTGCCTGGGCTCCGGGACACTTCAATCAGCCCCAGCATTTT
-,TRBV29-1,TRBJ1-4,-,CSVASVKGEKLFF,TGCAGCGTTGCAAGCGTGAAGGGTGAAAAACTGTTTTTT
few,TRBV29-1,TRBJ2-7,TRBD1,CSVEFGVTGFEQYF,TGCAGCGTTGAATTTGGAGTGACAGGGTTCGAGCAGTACTTC
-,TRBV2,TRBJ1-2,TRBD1,CASTLTGVDGYTF,TGTGCCAGCACCCTGACAGGGGTGGACGGCTACACCTTC
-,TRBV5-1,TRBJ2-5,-,CASSENDLQETQYF,TGCGCCAGCAGCGAGAACGACTTACAAGAGACCCAGTACTTC
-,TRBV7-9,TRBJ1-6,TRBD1,CASSLATGFPPLHF,TGTGCCAGCAGCTTAGCGACAGGGTTTCCACCCCTCCACTTT
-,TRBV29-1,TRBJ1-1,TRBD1,CSVEDDRVNTEAFF,TGCAGCGTTGAAGATGACAGGGTGAACACTGAAGCTTTCTTT
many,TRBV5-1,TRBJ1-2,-,CASSLGISRGLKALYGYTF,TGCGCCAGCAGCTTGGGAATATCCCGGGGCCTAAAGGCGCTCTATGGCTACACCTTC
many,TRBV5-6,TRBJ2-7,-,CASSFTGSRSEQYF,TGTGCCAGCAGCTTTACCGGGTCCCGTTCGGAGCAGTACTTC
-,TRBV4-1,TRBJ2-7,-,CASSQPTGRYHEQYF,TGCGCCAGCAGCCAGCCGACAGGGAGGTACCACGAGCAGTACTTC
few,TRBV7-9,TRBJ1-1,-,CASSLWQTEAFF,TGTGCCAGCAGCTTGTGGCAAACTGAAGCTTTCTTT
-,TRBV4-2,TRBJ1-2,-,CASSQDSTTNYGYTF,TGTGCCAGCAGCCAAGATAGTACCACTAACTATGGCTACACCTTC
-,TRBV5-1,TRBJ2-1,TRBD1,CASSLTGDPYNEQFF,TGCGCCAGCAGCTTGACAGGGGATCCCTACAATGAGCAGTTCTTC
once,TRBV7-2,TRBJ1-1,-,CASSFGENTEAFF,TGTGCCAGCAGCTTCGGTGAAAACACTGAAGCTTTCTTT
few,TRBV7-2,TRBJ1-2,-,CASSSGSRSYTF,TGTGCCAGCAGCTCAGGCAGCAGATCCTACACCTTC
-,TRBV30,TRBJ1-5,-,CAWSGGQGGQPQHF,TGTGCCTGGAGTGGGGGCCAGGGAGGCCAGCCCCAGCATTTT
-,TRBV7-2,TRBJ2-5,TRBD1,CASSSGTAQETQYF,TGTGCCAGCAGCTCCGGGACAGCCCAAGAGACCCAGTACTTC
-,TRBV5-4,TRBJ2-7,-,CASSLQGPTLYEQYF,TGTGCCAGCAGCTTGCAGGGGCCGACTCTCTACGAGCAGTACTTC
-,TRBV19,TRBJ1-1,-,CASTGRATEAFF,TGTGCCAGTACGGGGAGGGCCACTGAAGCTTTCTTT
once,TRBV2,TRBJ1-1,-,CASSGTRTLGTEAFF,TGTGCCAGCAGTGGGACGAGAACCTTGGGCACTGAAGCTTTCTTT
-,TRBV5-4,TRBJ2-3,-,CASSLVGSTDTQYF,TGTGCCAGCAGCTTGGTCGGGAGCACAGATACGCAGTATTTT
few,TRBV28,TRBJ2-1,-,CASSLWTTTSYNEQFF,TGTGCCAGCAGTTTATGGACTACAACCTCCTACAATGAGCAGTTCTTC
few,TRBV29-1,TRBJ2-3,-,CSVEVVDTQYF,TGCAGCGTCGAAGTGGTAGATACGCAGTATTTT
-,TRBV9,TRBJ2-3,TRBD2,CASSVEASGGALSTDTQYF,TGTGCCAGCAGCGTAGAGGCTAGCGGGGGGGCCCTGTCCACAGATACGCAGTATTTT
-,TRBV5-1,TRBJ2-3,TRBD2,CASSLSKASGRTNTQYF,TGCGCCAGCAGCTTGAGTAAGGCTAGCGGGAGGACGAATACGCAGTATTTT
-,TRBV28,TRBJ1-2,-,CASSFSQYGYTF,TGTGCCAGCAGTTTCTCCCAGTATGGCTACACCTTC
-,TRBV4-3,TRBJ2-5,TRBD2,CASRERRETQETQYF,TGCGCCAGCAGGGAGAGGCGGGAGACCCAAGAGACCCAGTACTTC
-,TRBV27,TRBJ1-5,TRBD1,CATRRGRDQPQHF,TGTGCCACCCGCAGGGGGAGGGATCAGCCCCAGCATTTT
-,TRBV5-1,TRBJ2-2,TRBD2,CASSLVAGNTGELFF,TGCGCCAGCAGCTTGGTAGCGGGAAACACCGGGGAGCTGTTTTTT
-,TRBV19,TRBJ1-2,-,CASSAAARGDYGYTF,TGTGCCTCAAGTGCCGCCGCCCGGGGGGACTATGGCTACACCTTC
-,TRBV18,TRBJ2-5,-,CASSPNQETQYF,TGTGCCAGCTCACCAAACCAAGAGACCCAGTACTTC
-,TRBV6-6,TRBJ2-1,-,CATQIGGGNEQFF,TGTGCCACCCAGATCGGAGGTGGCAATGAGCAGTTCTTC
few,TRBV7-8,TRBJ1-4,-,CASSFTSATNEKLFF,TGTGCCAGCAGCTTCACCAGTGCAACTAATGAAAAACTGTTTTTT
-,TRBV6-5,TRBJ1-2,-,CASSWGRDGYTF,TGTGCCAGCAGTTGGGGCAGGGATGGCTACACCTTC
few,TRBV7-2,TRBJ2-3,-,CASSFTRDTSADTQYF,TGTGCCAGCAGCTTTACGCGGGATACGAGCGCAGATACGCAGTATTTT
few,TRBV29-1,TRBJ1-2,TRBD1,CSAVRDRESGYTF,TGCAGCGCTGTCCGGGACAGGGAGAGTGGCTACACCTTC
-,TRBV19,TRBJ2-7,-,CASSITGTYEQYF,TGTGCCAGTAGTATTACAGGGACCTACGAGCAGTACTTC
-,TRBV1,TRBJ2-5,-,CTSSQSLASSQETQYF,TGCACCAGCAGCCAGTCCCTAGCGAGCTCACAAGAGACCCAGTACTTC
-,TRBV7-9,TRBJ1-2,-,CASSLEAWGYTF,TGTGCCAGCAGCTTAGAGGCCTGGGGCTACACCTTC
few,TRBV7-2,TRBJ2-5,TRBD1,CAAGQANQETQYF,TGTGCGGCGGGACAGGCCAACCAAGAGACCCAGTACTTC
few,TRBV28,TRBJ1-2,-,CASSDLYGYTF,TGTGCCAGCAGTGACCTCTATGGCTACACCTTC
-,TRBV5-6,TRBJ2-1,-,CASSLTSNKYNEQFF,TGTGCCAGCAGCTTGACTAGCAACAAGTACAATGAGCAGTTCTTC
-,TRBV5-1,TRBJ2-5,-,CASSFGGSAEETQYF,TGCGCCAGCAGCTTTGGAGGCAGCGCAGAAGAGACCCAGTACTTC
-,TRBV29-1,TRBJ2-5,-,CSVEVGGLSTQYF,TGCAGCGTTGAAGTAGGAGGGCTGTCGACCCAGTACTTC
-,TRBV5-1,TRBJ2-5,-,CASSLAQGGNQETQYF,TGCGCCAGCAGCTTGGCCCAGGGGGGCAACCAAGAGACCCAGTACTTC
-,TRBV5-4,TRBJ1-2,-,CASSPPLGYNYGYTF,TGTGCCAGCAGCCCTCCCCTTGGTTATAACTATGGCTACACCTTC
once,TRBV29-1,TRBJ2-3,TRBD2,CSVEGGLAGDTQYF,TGCAGCGTTGAAGGGGGACTAGCGGGAGATACGCAGTATTTT
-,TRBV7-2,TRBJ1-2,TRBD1,CASSLGLSGTGKGYTF,TGTGCCAGCAGCTTAGGTTTATCGGGGACAGGGAAGGGCTACACCTTC
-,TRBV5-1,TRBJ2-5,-,CASSLALREETQYF,TGCGCCAGCAGCTTGGCTTTACGGGAAGAGACCCAGTACTTC
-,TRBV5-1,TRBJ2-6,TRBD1,CASRPGTGGSRANVLTF,TGCGCCAGCAGACCCGGGACAGGGGGCTCTCGGGCCAACGTCCTGACTTTC
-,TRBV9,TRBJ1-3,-,CASSGNRGNTIYF,TGTGCCAGCAGCGGTAATAGGGGAAACACCATATATTTT
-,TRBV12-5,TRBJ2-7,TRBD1,CASGLGQGDEQYF,TGTGCTAGTGGTTTGGGACAGGGGGACGAGCAGTACTTC
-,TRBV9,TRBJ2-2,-,CASSVDRPGHGELFF,TGTGCCAGCAGCGTAGATCGACCCGGGCACGGGGAGCTGTTTTTT